The source of this T cell receptor (beta chain) is a study of T cells in Graves' hyperthyroidism and ophthalmopathy. Study-wide results and caveats: Ophthalmopathy was separated from stable hyperthyroidism by a 13 V-J model. The model foresaw ophthalmopathy a median about 6.5 months prior to onset.

The V gene end was trimmed by 2 bases and the J gene end by 0 bases; junction bases not matched to a gene: 6. This CDR3 is built from 17 residues. Germline-derived CDR1 and CDR2 are MDHEN and SYDVKM. Used for diagnoses were clinical symptoms, serum thyroxine and TRAb, thyroid ultrasound and orbital computed tomography. Extraction of PBMCs used 8 to 10 ml of fresh peripheral blood. Regarding this clonotype: The antigen is not known.

Amplification yielded TCR beta CDR3 regions, with RNA transcripts as the source. The HTBI primer set served for first-round RT-PCR of the TCR CDR3. TCRdb fed the multiplex PCR reads into MiXCR, producing one record per CDR3 protein. The sample lists hundreds of thousands of distinct CDR3 sequences, about 16% occurring once. Material: blood. The chain recombines TRBV28 with TRBJ2-1; TRBD2 matches at 8 bases. The sequence derives from a woman aged 25 to 39 with Graves' hyperthyroidism. CDR3 loop: CASSLDPSGRSYNEQFF. The CDR3 nucleotides read TGTGCCAGCAGTTTAGATCCTAGCGGGCGCTCCTACAATGAGCAGTTCTTC.